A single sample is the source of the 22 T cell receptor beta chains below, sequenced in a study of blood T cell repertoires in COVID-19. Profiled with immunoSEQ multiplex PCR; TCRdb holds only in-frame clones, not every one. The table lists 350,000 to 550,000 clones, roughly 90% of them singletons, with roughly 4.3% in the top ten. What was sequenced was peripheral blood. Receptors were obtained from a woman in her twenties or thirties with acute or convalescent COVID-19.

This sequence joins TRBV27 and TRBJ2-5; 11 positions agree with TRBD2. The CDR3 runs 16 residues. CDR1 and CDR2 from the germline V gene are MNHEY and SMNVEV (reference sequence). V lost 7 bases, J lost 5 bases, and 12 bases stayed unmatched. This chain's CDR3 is CASKSIAGGGWETQYF. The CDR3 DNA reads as TGTGCCAGCAAAAGTATAGCGGGGGGGGGTTGGGAGACCCAGTACTTC.

This CDR3 is CSVGLGGQGGGYTF. In nucleotides, the CDR3 is TGCAGCGTGGGACTCGGGGGACAGGGTGGTGGCTACACCTTC. This chain links TRBV29-1 with TRBJ1-2; 9 bases map to TRBD1. Germline-derived CDR1 and CDR2 are SQVTM and ANQGSEA. The CDR3 covers 14 residues. V lost 6 bases and J lost 7; bases outside the gene matches: 12. The full variable domain, rest sourced from reference TRBV29-1 and TRBJ1-2, is SAVISQKPSRDICQRGTSLTIQCQVDSQVTMMFWYRQQPGQSLTLIATANQGSEATYESGFVIDKFPISRPNLTFSTLTVSNMSPEDSSIYLCSVGLGGQGGGYTFGSGTRLTVV.

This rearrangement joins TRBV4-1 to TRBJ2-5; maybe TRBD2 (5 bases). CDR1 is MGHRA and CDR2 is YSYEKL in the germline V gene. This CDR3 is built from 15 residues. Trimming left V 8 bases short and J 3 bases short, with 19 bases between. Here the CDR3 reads CASPRARRRKETQYF. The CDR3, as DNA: TGCGCCAGCCCCCGGGCCCGGAGGAGGAAAGAGACCCAGTACTTC.

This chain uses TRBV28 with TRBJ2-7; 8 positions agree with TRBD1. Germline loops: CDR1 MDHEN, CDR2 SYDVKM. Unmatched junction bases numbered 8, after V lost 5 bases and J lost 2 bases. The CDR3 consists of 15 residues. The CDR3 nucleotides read TGTGCCAGCAGTCCACCGACAGGGGCGCCCTACGAGCAGTACTTC. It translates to CASSPPTGAPYEQYF. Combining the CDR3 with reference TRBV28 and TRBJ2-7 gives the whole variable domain DVKVTQSSRYLVKRTGEKVFLECVQDMDHENMFWYRQDPGLGLRLIYFSYDVKMKEKGDIPEGYSVSREKKERFSLILESASTNQTSMYLCASSPPTGAPYEQYFGPGTRLTVT.

The CDR3 DNA follows: TGTGCCAGCAGGGGGGACAGTCGGAATGGCTACACCTTC. It is translated as CASRGDSRNGYTF. The rearrangement uses TRBV2 and TRBJ1-2; TRBD1 matches 7 bases. CDR3 size: 13 residues. V dropped 6 bases and J dropped 6; count of bases not matched to a gene: 7. CDR1 and CDR2 from the germline V gene are SNHLY and FYNNEI.

CDR3 coding DNA: TGCGCCAGCAGCGGGGGGACAGACCGGACGCAGTATTTT. The encoded protein is CASSGGTDRTQYF. The rearrangement links TRBV5-1 to TRBJ2-3; possibly TRBD1 for D (7 bases). The germline CDR1 and CDR2 sequences are SGHRS and YFSETQ. V was shortened by 4 bases and J by 9 bases, with 15 bases between the two germline ends. The CDR3 extends over 13 amino acids.

CDR3 DNA: TGCGCCAGCAGCTCCGGACTAGCAGCCTACAATGAGCAGTTCTTC. Encoded protein: CASSSGLAAYNEQFF. This sequence joins TRBV5-1 and TRBJ2-1, with 8 bases that match TRBD2. This CDR3 spans 15 amino acids. J gave up 2 bases and V 3 bases, and 4 bases lay outside the gene matches. Germline V CDR1 and CDR2: SGHRS, YFSETQ.

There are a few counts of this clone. The CDR3 nucleotides are TGTGCCAGCAGCTTGGGACTGGATGGTGAGCAGTTCTTC. This gives the protein CASSLGLDGEQFF. The V and J genes are TRBV7-9 and TRBJ2-1; D is perhaps TRBD2 (6 bases). Trimming removed 3 bases from V and 9 bases from J, with 12 bases in between. Germline V gene lookup returns CDR1 SEHNR and CDR2 FQNEAQ (reference sequence). This CDR3 has 13 residues. The variable domain in full, completed from reference TRBV7-9 and TRBJ2-1, reads DTGVSQNPRHKITKRGQNVTFRCDPISEHNRLYWYRQTLGQGPEFLTYFQNEAQLEKSRLLSDRFSAERPKGSFSTLEIQRTEQGDSAMYLCASSLGLDGEQFFGPGTRLTVL.

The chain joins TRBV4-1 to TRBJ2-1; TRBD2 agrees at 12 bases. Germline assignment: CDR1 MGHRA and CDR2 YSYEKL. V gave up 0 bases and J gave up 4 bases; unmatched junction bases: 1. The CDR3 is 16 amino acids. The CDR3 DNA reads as TGCGCCAGCAGCCAAGATCTAGCGGGGGGGTACAATGAGCAGTTCTTC. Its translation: CASSQDLAGGYNEQFF.

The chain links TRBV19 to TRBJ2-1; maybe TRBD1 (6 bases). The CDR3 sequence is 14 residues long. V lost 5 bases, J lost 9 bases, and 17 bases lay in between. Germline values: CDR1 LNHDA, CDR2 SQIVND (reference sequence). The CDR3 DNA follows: TGTGCCAGTAGTTTCAGGGGATATGTGTCTGAGCAGTTCTTC. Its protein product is CASSFRGYVSEQFF.

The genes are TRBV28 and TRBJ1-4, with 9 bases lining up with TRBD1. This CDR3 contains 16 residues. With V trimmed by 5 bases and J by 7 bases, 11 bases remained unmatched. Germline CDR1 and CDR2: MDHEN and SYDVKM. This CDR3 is CASSLSLTGGSEKLFF. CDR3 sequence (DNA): TGTGCCAGCAGTCTCTCCCTGACAGGGGGATCTGAAAAACTGTTTTTT.

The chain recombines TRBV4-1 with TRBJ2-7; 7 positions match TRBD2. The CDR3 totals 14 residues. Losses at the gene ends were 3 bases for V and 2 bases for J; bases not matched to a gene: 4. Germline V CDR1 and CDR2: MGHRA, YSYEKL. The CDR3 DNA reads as TGCGCCAGCAGCCACACGAGCGGGACCTACGAGCAGTACTTC. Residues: CASSHTSGTYEQYF.

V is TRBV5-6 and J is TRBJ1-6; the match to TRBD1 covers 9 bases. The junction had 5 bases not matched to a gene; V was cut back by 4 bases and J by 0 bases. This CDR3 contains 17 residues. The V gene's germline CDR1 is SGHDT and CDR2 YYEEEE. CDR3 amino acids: CASSGGTGSSYNSPLHF. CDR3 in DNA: TGTGCCAGCAGCGGTGGGACAGGGAGCTCCTATAATTCACCCCTCCACTTT.

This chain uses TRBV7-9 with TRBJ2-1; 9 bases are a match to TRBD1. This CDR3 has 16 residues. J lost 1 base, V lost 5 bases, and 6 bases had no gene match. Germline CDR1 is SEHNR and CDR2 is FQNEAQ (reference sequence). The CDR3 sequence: CASSTGQGPSYNEQFF. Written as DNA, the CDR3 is TGTGCCAGCAGCACAGGACAGGGGCCGTCCTACAATGAGCAGTTCTTC.

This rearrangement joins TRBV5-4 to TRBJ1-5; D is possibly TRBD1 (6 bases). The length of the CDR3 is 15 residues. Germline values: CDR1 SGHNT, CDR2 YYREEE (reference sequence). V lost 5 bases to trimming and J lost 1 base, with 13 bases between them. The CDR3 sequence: CASSYRDRSNQPQHF. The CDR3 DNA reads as TGTGCCAGCAGTTACAGGGATAGAAGCAATCAGCCCCAGCATTTT.

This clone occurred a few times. DNA for the CDR3: TGTGCCAGCAGTGAAGGGGCAGCTAGCAATCAGCCCCAGCATTTT. Protein product: CASSEGAASNQPQHF. The chain recombines TRBV2 with TRBJ1-5; D gene unclear. This CDR3 comprises 15 residues. CDR1 and CDR2 from the germline V gene are SNHLY and FYNNEI. V dropped 1 base and J dropped 0 bases, with 7 bases sitting between them. The whole variable domain, filled in from reference TRBV2 and TRBJ1-5, reads EPEVTQTPSHQVTQMGQEVILRCVPISNHLYFYWYRQILGQKVEFLVSFYNNEISEKSEIFDDQFSVERPDGSNFTLKIRSTKLEDSAMYFCASSEGAASNQPQHFGDGTRLSIL.

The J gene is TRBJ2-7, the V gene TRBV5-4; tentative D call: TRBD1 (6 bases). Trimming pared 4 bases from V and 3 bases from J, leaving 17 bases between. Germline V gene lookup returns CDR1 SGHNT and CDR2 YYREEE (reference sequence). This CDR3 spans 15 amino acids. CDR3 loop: CASSQGSSHLYEQYF. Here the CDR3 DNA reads TGTGCCAGCAGCCAGGGGAGTAGCCACCTCTACGAGCAGTACTTC. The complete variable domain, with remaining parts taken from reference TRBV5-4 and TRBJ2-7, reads ETGVTQSPTHLIKTRGQQVTLRCSSQSGHNTVSWYQQALGQGPQFIFQYYREEENGRGNFPPRFSGLQFPNYSSELNVNALELDDSALYLCASSQGSSHLYEQYFGPGTRLTVT.

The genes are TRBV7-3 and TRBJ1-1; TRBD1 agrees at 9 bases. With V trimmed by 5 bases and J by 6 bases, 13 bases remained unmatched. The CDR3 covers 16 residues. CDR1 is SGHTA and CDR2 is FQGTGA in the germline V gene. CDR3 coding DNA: TGTGCCAGCAGCCCCCTGGACAGGGGAGGTTCGGCTGAAGCTTTCTTT. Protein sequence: CASSPLDRGGSAEAFF.

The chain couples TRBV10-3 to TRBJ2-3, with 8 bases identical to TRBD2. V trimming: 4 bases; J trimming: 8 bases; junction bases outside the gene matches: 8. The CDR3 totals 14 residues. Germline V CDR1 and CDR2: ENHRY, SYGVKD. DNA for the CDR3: TGTGCCATCAGTGCGGGGGAGCTAGCGGGTACGCAGTATTTT. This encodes CAISAGELAGTQYF.

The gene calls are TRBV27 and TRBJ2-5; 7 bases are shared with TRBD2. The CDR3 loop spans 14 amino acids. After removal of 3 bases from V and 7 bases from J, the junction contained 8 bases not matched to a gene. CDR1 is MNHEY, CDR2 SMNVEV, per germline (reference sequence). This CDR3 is CASSFWGGKGTQYF. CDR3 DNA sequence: TGTGCCAGCAGTTTTTGGGGGGGAAAAGGGACCCAGTACTTC.

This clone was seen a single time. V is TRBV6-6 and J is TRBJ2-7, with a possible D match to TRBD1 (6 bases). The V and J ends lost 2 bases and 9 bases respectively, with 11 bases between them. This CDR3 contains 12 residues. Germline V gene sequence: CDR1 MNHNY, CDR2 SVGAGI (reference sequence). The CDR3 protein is CASSYEDSRQYF. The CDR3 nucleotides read TGTGCCAGCAGTTACGAGGACAGTAGGCAGTACTTC.

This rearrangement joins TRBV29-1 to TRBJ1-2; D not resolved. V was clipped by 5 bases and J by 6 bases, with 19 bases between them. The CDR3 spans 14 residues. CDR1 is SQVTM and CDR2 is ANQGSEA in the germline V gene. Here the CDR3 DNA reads TGCAGCGTTCAACCCCCGGGGAGGTCAGATGGCTACACCTTC. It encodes CSVQPPGRSDGYTF.